This TCR beta chain stems from a study of shared clonotypes between healthy human individuals. Sequencing was performed with immunoSEQ multiplex PCR; in TCRdb, only in-frame clones are kept and a portion is missing. The sample contains about 2 million clones, about 95% of which appear only once. Naive CD8 isolation took CD45RO-negative cells positively selected for CCR7 and excluded terminally differentiated effector memory CD45RA+ cells. This CDR3 contains 15 residues. After removal of 5 bases from V and 6 bases from J, the junction contained 10 bases not matched to a gene. Germline V lookup: CDR1 SEHNR, CDR2 FQNEAQ (reference sequence).

This sequence joins TRBV7-9 and TRBJ2-7, with TRBD1 matching over 10 bases. The specimen was naive CD8+ T cells sorted from blood. The receptor was isolated from a man aged 18 to 35 in good health. This CDR3 is CASSPPDRGSPEQYF. CDR3 coding DNA: TGTGCCAGCAGCCCTCCGGACAGGGGGTCCCCCGAGCAGTACTTC.